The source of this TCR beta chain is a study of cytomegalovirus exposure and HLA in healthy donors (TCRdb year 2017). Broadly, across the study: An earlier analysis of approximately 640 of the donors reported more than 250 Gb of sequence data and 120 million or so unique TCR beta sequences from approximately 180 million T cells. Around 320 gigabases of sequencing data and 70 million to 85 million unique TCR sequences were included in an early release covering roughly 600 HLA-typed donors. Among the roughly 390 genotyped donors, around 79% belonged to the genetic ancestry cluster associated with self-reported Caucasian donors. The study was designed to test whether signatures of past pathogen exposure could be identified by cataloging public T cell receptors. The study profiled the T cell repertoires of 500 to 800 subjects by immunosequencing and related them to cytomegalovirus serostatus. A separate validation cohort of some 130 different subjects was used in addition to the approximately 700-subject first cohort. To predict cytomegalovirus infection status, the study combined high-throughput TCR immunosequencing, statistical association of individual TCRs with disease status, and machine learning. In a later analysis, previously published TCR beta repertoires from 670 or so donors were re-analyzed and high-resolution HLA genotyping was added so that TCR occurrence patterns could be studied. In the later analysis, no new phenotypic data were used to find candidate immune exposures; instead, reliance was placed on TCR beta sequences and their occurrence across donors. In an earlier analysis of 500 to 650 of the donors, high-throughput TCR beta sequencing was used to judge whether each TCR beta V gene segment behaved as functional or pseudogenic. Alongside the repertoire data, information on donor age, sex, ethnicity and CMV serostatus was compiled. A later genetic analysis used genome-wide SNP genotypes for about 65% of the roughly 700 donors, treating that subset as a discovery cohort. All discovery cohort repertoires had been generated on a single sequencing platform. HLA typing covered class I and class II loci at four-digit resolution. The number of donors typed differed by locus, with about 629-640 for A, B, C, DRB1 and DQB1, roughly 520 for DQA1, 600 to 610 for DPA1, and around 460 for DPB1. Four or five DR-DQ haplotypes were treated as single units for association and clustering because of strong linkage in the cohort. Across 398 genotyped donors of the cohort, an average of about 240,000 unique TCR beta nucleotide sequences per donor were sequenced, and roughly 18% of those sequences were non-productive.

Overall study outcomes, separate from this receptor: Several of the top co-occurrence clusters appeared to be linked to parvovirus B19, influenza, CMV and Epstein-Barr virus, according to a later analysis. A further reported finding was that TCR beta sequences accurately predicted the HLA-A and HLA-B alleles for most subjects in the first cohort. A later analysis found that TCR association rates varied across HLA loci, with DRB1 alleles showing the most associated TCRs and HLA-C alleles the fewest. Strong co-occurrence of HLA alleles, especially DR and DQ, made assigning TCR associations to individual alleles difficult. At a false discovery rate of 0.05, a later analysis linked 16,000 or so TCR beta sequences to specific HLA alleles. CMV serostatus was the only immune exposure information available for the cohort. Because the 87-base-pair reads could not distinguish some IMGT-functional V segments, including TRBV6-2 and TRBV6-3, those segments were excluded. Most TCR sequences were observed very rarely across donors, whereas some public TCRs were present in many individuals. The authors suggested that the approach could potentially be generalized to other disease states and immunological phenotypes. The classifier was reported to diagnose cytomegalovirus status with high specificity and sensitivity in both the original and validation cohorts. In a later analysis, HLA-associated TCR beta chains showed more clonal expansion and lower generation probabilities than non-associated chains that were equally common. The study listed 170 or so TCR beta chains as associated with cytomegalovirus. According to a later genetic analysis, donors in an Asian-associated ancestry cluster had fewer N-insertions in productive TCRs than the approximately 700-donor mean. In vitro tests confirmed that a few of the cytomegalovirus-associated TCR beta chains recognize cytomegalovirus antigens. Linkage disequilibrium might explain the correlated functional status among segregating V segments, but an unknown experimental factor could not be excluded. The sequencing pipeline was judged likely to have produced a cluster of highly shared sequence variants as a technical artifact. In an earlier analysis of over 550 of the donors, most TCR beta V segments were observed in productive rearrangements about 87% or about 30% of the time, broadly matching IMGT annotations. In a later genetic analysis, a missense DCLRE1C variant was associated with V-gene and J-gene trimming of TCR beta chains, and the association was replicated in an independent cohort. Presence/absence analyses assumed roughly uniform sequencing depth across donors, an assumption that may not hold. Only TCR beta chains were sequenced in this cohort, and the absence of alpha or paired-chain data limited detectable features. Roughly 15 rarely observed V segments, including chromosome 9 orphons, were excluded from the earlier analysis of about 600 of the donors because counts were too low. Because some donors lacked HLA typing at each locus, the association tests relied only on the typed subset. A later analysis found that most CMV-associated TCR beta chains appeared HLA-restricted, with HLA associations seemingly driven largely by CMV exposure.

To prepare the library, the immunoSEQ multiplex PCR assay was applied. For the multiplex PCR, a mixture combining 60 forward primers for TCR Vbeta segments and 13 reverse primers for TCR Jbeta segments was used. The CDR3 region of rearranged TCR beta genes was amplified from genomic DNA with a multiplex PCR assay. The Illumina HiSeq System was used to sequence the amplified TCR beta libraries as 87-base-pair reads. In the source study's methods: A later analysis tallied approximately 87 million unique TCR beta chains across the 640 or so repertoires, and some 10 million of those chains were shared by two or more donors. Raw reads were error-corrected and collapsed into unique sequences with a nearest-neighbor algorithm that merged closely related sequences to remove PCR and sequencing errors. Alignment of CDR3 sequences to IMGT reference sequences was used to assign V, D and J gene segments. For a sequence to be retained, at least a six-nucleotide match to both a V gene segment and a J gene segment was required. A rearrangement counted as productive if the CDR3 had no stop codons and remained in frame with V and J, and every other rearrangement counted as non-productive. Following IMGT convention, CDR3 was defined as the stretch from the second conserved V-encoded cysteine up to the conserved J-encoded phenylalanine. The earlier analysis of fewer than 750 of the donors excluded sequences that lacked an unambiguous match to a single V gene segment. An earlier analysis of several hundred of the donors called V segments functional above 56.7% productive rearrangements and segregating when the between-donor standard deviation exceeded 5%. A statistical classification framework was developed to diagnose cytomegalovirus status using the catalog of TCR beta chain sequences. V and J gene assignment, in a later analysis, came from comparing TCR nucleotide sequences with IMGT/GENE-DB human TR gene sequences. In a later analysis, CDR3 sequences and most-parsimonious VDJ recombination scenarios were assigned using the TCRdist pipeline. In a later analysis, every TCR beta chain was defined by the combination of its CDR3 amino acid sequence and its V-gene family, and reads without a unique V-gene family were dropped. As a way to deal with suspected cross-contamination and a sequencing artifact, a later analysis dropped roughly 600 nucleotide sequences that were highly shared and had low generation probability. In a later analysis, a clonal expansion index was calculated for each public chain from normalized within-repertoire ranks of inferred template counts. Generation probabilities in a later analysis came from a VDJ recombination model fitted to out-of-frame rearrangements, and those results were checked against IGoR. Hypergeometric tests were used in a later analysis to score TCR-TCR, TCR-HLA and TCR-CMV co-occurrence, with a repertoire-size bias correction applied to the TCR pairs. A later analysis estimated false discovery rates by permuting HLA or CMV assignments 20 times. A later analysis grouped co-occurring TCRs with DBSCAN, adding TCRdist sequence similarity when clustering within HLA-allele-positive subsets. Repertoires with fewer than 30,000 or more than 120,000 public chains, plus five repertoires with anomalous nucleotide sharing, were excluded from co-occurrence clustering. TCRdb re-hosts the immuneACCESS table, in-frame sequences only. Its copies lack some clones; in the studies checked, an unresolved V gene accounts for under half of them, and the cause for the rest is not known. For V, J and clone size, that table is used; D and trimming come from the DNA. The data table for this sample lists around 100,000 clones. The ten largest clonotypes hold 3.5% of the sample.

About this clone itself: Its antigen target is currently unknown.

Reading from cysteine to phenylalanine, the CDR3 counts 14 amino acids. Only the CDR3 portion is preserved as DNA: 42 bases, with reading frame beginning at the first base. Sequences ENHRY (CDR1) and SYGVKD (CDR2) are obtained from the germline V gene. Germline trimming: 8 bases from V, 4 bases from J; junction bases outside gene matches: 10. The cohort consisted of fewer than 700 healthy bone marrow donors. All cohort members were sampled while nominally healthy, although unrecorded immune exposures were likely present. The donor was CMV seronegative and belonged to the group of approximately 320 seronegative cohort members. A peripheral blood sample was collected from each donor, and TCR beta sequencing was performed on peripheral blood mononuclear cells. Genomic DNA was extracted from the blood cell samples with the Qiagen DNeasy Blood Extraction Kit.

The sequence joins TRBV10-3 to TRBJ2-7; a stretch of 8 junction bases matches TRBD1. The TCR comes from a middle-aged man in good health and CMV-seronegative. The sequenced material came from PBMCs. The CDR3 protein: CAISLGTGLYEQYF. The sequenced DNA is TGTGCCATCTCCCTCGGGACAGGTTTATACGAGCAGTACTTC.